In its sample, the clone carrying this T cell receptor (beta chain) was seen many times. Its antigen is unknown. This specimen belongs to a study of naive and memory T cell subsets. Whole-study results and caveats: Especially in CD8 cells, naive repertoires contained a few larger clonotypes, possibly CD45RA-re-expressing memory cells.

The V gene lost 5 bases and the J gene lost 2 bases, with 22 bases spanning the gap. This CDR3 region has 19 residues. Germline V CDR1 and CDR2: SGHNT, YENEEA. Both TRBC1 and TRBC2 were covered by a beta constant-region primer of two equimolar oligonucleotides. The ligated cDNA underwent four PCR rounds using SP2 and nested alpha and beta constant-region primers. TCRdb redid the calling of the UMI-ligation and nested PCR reads with MiXCR, one entry per CDR3 protein. The repertoire consists of roughly 92,000 distinct CDR3 sequences, with approximately 11% occurring once and the leading ten covering over 0.11%.

This chain joins TRBV11-3 and TRBJ2-6; D perhaps matches TRBD2 (5 bases). Sequenced sample: naive CD4+ T cells from blood. The clonotype comes from a human donor in good health. The CDR3 nucleotides are TGTGCCAGCAGCCGCCTCCGGGAATCACCCTTCACTGGGGCCAACGTCCTGACTTTC. It is translated as CASSRLRESPFTGANVLTF.